The entry below gives a single T cell receptor beta chain sequence along with its context. Antigen specificity is unknown. At the time of sampling, donors were nominally healthy, though unrecorded immune exposures were likely. These data belong to a study of cytomegalovirus exposure and HLA in healthy donors. Broader study findings: It was taken for granted in presence/absence analyses that sequencing depth across donors was roughly uniform. TCR sequences were mostly rare, though some public TCRs occurred in many donors.

Primers for the PCR totalled 60 Vbeta and 13 Jbeta. Assay used: immunoSEQ multiplex PCR; TCRdb lists only in-frame clones, some missing. The sample consists of 150,000 to 200,000 clones, roughly 85% of them appearing once. Trimming removed 4 bases at V and 1 base at J, with 11 bases between. CDR3 length equals 16 residues. Germline V CDR1 and CDR2: MNHEY, SMNVEV (reference sequence). The V and J genes are TRBV27 and TRBJ2-6; D uncertain. The sequence derives from a boy younger than 10 in good health and CMV-seronegative. The source material was PBMCs. The CDR3 region is CASSYLLVSGANVLTF. The CDR3 nucleotides are TGTGCCAGCAGTTACCTCCTAGTGTCTGGGGCCAACGTCCTGACTTTC.